This T cell receptor beta chain is drawn from a study of cytomegalovirus exposure and HLA in healthy donors. Points from the study as a whole: In a later analysis, donors in an Asian-associated ancestry cluster reportedly had fewer N-insertions in productive TCRs than the cohort mean. A later analysis found that most CMV-associated TCR beta chains appeared HLA-restricted. Analyses of presence/absence relied on an assumption of roughly uniform sequencing depth across donors. Later analysis showed TCR association rates varying by HLA locus, highest for DRB1 and lowest for HLA-C.

The V end lost 4 bases, the J end lost 2 bases, and 13 bases lay between the germline ends. Germline V gene lookup returns CDR1 SGHNT and CDR2 YYREEE (reference sequence). The CDR3 runs 15 residues. Regarding this clone: Its target is not known.

PCR employed 60 Vbeta and 13 Jbeta primers. Libraries were prepared by immunoSEQ multiplex PCR; TCRdb keeps only in-frame clonotypes and omits some of them. The table has roughly 170,000 clones, 75% to 85% seen once. The chain is built from TRBV5-4 and TRBJ1-3; tentatively, D is TRBD1 (5 bases). The specimen was PBMCs. This clonotype originated in a boy between 5 and 17 years old in good health and CMV-seronegative. The CDR3 spells CASSRGLQPGNTIYF. CDR3 sequence (DNA): TGTGCCAGCAGCCGGGGACTCCAGCCTGGAAACACCATATATTTT.